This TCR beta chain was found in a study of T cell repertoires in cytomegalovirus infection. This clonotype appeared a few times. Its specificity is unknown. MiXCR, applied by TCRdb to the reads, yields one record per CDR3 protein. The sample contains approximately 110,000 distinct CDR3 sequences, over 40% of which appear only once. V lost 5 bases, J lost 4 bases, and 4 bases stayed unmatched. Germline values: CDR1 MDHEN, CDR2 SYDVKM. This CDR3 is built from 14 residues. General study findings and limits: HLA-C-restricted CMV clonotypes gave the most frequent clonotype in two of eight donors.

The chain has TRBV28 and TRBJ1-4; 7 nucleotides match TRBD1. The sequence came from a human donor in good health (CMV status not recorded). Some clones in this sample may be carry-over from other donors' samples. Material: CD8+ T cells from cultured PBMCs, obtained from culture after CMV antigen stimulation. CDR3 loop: CASSPGTVNEKLFF. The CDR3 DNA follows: TGTGCCAGCAGTCCCGGGACAGTTAATGAAAAACTGTTTTTT.